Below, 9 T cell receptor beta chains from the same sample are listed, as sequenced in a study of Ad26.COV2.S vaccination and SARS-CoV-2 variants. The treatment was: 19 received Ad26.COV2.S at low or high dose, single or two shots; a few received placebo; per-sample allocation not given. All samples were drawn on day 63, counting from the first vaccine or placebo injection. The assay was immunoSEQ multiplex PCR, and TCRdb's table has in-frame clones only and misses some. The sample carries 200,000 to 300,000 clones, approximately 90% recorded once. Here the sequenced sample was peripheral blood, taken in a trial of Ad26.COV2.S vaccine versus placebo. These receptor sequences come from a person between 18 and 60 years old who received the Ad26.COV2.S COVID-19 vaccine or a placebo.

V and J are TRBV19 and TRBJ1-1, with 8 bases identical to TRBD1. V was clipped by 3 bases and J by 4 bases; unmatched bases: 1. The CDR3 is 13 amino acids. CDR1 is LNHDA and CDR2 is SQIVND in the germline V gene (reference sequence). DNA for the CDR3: TGTGCCAGTAGTATCACAGGGGGCACTGAAGCTTTCTTT. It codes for CASSITGGTEAFF.

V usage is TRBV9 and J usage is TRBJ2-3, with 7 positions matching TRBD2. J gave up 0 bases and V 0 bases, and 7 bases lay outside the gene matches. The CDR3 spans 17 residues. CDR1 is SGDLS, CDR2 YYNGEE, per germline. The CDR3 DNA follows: TGTGCCAGCAGCGTAGGCGGCGGGAGAGGGAGCACAGATACGCAGTATTTT. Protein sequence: CASSVGGGRGSTDTQYF.

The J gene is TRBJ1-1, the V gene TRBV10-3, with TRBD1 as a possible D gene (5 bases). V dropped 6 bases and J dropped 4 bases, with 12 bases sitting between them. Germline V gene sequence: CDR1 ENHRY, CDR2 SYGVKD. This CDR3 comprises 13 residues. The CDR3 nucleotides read TGTGCCATCAGCCAGGGTAAGGGCACTGAAGCTTTCTTT. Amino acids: CAISQGKGTEAFF.

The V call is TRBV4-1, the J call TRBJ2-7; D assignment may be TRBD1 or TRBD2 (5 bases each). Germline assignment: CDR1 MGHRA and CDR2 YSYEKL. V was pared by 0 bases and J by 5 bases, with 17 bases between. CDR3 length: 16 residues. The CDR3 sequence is CASSQEKRGAAHEQYF. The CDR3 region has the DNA TGCGCCAGCAGCCAAGAGAAGAGGGGCGCGGCCCACGAGCAGTACTTC.

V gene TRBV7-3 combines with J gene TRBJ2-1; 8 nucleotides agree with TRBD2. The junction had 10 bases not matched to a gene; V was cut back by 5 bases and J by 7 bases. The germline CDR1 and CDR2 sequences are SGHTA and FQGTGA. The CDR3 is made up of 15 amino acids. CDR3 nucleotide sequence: TGTGCCAGCAGCCCACGGGTAGCGGGGAAAAATGAGCAGTTCTTC. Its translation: CASSPRVAGKNEQFF.

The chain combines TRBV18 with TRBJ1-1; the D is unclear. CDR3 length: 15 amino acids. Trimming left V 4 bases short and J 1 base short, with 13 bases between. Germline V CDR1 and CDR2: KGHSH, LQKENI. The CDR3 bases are TGTGCCAGCTCACGGATCCAGGACGAGAACACTGAAGCTTTCTTT. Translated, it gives CASSRIQDENTEAFF. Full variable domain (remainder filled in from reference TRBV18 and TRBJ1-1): NAGVMQNPRHLVRRRGQEARLRCSPMKGHSHVYWYRQLPEEGLKFMVYLQKENIIDESGMPKERFSAEFPKEGPSILRIQQVVRGDSAAYFCASSRIQDENTEAFFGQGTRLTVV.

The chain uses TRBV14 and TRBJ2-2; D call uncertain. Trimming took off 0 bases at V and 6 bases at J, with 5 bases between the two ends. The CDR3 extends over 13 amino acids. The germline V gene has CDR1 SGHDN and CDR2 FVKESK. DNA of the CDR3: TGTGCCAGCAGCCAAGATCTTCCCGGGGAGCTGTTTTTT. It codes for CASSQDLPGELFF.

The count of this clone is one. DNA of the CDR3: TGTGCCAGCTCACCACCGAACGGGGGAACGTACAATGAGCAGTTCTTC. It is translated as CASSPPNGGTYNEQFF. This chain uses TRBV18 with TRBJ2-1, with D perhaps matching TRBD2 (6 bases). Germline values: CDR1 KGHSH, CDR2 LQKENI. The CDR3 sequence is 16 residues long. V lost 0 bases, J lost 4 bases, and 13 bases lay in between.

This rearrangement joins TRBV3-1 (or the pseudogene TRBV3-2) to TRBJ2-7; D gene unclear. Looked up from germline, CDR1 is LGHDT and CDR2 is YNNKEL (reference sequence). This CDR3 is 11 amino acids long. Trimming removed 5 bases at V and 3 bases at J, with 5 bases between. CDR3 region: CASSDVYEQYF. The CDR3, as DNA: TGTGCCAGCAGCGATGTCTACGAGCAGTACTTC.